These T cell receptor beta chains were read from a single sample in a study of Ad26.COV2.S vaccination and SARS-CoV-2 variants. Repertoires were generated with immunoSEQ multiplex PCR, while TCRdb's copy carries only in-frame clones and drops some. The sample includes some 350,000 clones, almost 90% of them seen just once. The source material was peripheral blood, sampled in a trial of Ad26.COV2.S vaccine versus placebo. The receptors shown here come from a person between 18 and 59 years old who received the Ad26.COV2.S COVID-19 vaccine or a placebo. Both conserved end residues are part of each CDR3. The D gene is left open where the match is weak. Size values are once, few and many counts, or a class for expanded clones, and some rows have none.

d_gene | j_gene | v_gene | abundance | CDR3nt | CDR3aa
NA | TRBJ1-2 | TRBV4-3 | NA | TGCGCCAGCAGCCAAGGAGGGGCATATGGCTACACCTTC | CASSQGGAYGYTF
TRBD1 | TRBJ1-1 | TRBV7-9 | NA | TGTGCCAGCAGCTTGCGGGACAGGGTGACCCTTGAAGCTTTCTTT | CASSLRDRVTLEAFF
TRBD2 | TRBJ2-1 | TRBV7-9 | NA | TGTGCCAGCAGCTTACCCCCGGGACTAGCGGGAAATGAGCAGTTCTTC | CASSLPPGLAGNEQFF
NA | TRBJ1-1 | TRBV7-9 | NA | TGTGCCAGCAGCTTAATAGCCGGCAATACGAACACTGAAGCTTTCTTT | CASSLIAGNTNTEAFF
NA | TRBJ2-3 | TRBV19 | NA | TGTGCCAGTAGTTTTGGACAGATCACAGATACGCAGTATTTT | CASSFGQITDTQYF
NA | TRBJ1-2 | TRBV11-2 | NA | TGTGCCAGCAGCTATGAGTTAGACTATGGCTACACCTTC | CASSYELDYGYTF
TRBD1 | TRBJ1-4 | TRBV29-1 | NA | TGCAGCGTTGGACAGGGGACTAATGAAAAACTGTTTTTT | CSVGQGTNEKLFF
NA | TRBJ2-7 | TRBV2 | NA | TGTGCCAGCAGAGCAGACCAGCCGGGCGAGCAGTACTTC | CASRADQPGEQYF
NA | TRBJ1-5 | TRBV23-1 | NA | TGCGCCAGCAGTCGAAATCAGCCCCAGCATTTT | CASSRNQPQHF
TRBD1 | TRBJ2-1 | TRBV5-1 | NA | TGCGCCAGCAGCTTGTCAGGGGGCTACAATGAGCAGTTCTTC | CASSLSGGYNEQFF
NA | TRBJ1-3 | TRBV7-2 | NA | TGTGCCAGCAGCCCCGCCGCGGGCGGGGGAAACACCATATATTTT | CASSPAAGGGNTIYF
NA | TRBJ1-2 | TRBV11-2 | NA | TGTGCCAGCAGCTTAGAGGGGCATTATGGCTACACCTTC | CASSLEGHYGYTF
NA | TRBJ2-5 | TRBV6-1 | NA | TGTGCCAGCAGTGAATACGAGGGAAGGTGGGCCCAGTACTTC | CASSEYEGRWAQYF
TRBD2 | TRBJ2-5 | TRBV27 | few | TGTGCCAGCAGTCCCACTAGCGGCCTCCAAGAGACCCAGTACTTC | CASSPTSGLQETQYF
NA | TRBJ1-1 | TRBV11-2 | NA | TGTGCCAGCAGCTTTGGCCCGGAAGCTTTCTTT | CASSFGPEAFF
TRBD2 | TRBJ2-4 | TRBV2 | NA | TGTGCCAGCAGTGAAGCGGAAGGACTAGCGGGGAAAAACATTCAGTACTTC | CASSEAEGLAGKNIQYF
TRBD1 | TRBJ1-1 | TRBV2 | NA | TGTGCCAGCAGCATACTGCGGGACAGGGTCTCAGCTTTCTTT | CASSILRDRVSAFF
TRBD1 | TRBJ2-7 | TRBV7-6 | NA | TGTGCCAGCAGCAAGACAGGGGGCTACGAGCAGTACTTC | CASSKTGGYEQYF
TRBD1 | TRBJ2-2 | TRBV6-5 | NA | TGTGCCAGCAGACGGGGACAGGGTTATAACGGGGAGCTGTTTTTT | CASRRGQGYNGELFF
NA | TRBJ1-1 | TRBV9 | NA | TGTGCCAGCAGCGTAGAGGGAAGTTCTGGGAACACTGAAGCTTTCTTT | CASSVEGSSGNTEAFF